The subject of this entry is one T cell receptor beta chain. The data derive from a study of sequential checkpoint blockade in melanoma. Across the whole study: Both treatment sequences were followed by maintenance nivolumab.

V gave up 0 bases and J gave up 7 bases; unmatched junction bases: 7. The CDR3 has 15 amino acids. Germline CDR1 and CDR2: SQVTM and ANQGSEA. Data came from immunoSEQ multiplex PCR; TCRdb stores just in-frame clones and leaves some out. This table has 16,000 or so clones, 80% appearing once. The treatment is: randomized to nivolumab then ipilimumab (arm A) or the reverse (arm B). No patient had prior DNA-damaging chemotherapy. From thawed PBMCs, live CD3+CD8+ cells negative for CD19 and CD56 were sorted. This TCR came from a human donor with melanoma. Specimen: CD8+ T cells sorted from blood (inferred from file names), collected from a patient given nivolumab and ipilimumab in sequence. This chain joins TRBV29-1 and TRBJ2-7, with 12 bases aligning to TRBD2. For the CDR3, the DNA is TGCAGCGTTGAAGATCCGTCGGGGACTAGCGGGGAGCAGTACTTC. Amino acids: CSVEDPSGTSGEQYF.